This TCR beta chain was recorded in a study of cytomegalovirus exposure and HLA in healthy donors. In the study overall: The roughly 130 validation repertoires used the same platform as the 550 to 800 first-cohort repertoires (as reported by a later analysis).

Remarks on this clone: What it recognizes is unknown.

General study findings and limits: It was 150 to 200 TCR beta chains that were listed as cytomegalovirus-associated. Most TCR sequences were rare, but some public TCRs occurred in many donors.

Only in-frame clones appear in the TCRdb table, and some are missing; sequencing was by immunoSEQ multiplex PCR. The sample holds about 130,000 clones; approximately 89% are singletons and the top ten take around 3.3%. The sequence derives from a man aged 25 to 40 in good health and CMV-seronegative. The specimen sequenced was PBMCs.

CDR3 in amino acids: CASSGQSTDTQYF. Here the CDR3 DNA reads TGTGCCAGCAGTGGACAGAGCACAGATACGCAGTATTTT. The chain couples TRBV6-5 to TRBJ2-3; weak D call: TRBD1 (6 bases). The V gene's germline CDR1 is MNHEY and CDR2 SVGAGI. Trimming took 5 bases from V and 0 from J, leaving 6 bases between them. The CDR3 is made up of 13 amino acids.